Below are 26 T cell receptor beta chains sequenced from a single sample in a study of T cell responses to AZD1222 COVID-19 vaccine. The protocol was immunoSEQ multiplex PCR, while the TCRdb copy is restricted to in-frame clones and leaves out a portion. The repertoire holds 140,000 or so clones, with 90% to 95% as singletons. The source material was peripheral blood, sampled 28 days after the second AZD1222 dose. These receptors were collected from an adult who received the AZD1222 COVID-19 vaccine.

This sequence joins TRBV5-4 and TRBJ2-6, with TRBD1 identical over 8 bases. This CDR3 contains 18 residues. Germline V gives CDR1 SGHNT, CDR2 YYREEE (reference sequence). V lost 7 bases, J lost 2 bases, and 14 bases stayed unmatched. CDR3 bases: TGTGCCAGCGTCACCCCCGGACAGGGAATAACTGGGGCCAACGTCCTGACTTTC. This encodes CASVTPGQGITGANVLTF.

The V call is TRBV9, the J call TRBJ1-5; TRBD1 matches 8 bases. The germline V gene has CDR1 SGDLS and CDR2 YYNGEE. V gave up 4 bases and J gave up 7 bases; unmatched junction bases: 7. The CDR3 extends over 14 amino acids. CDR3 loop: CASSPQGGGQPQHF. The CDR3 DNA reads TGTGCCAGCAGCCCACAGGGGGGCGGCCAGCCCCAGCATTTT.

For this clone: The sample carries other DNA sequences with the same CDR3. This chain joins TRBV7-3 and TRBJ2-2; D remains unclear. From germline, CDR1 is SGHTA and CDR2 FQGTGA. Trimming removed 2 bases from V and 2 bases from J, with 9 bases in between. The CDR3 extends over 15 amino acids. The CDR3 protein is CASSLFGTNTGELFF. CDR3 in DNA: TGTGCCAGCAGCTTATTCGGCACCAACACCGGGGAGCTGTTTTTT.

The chain uses TRBV5-5 and TRBJ2-7, with D perhaps TRBD1 (6 bases). The germline V gene has CDR1 SGHKS and CDR2 YYEKEE (reference sequence). The CDR3 totals 16 residues. Between the trimmed V and J ends, which lost 0 bases and 4 bases, there was a span of 17 bases. CDR3 sequence reads: CASSLGRGTRGYEQYF. DNA of the CDR3: TGTGCCAGCAGCTTGGGCAGGGGCACGCGAGGATACGAGCAGTACTTC.

The V and J genes are TRBV7-2 and TRBJ2-3, with TRBD1 identical over 7 bases. The CDR3 is 14 residues long. CDR1 is SGHTA, CDR2 FQGNSA, per germline. V gave up 8 bases and J gave up 4 bases; unmatched junction bases: 9. The CDR3 reads CASGTGTVSDTQYF. The CDR3 DNA follows: TGTGCCAGCGGTACCGGGACAGTATCAGATACGCAGTATTTT.

This clone was found once. The chain uses TRBV4-1 and TRBJ2-1; D unclear. Germline CDR1 reads MGHRA; CDR2 reads YSYEKL. This CDR3 spans 13 amino acids. Trimming left V 0 bases short and J 8 bases short, with 8 bases between. The CDR3 nucleotides read TGCGCCAGCAGCCAAGAACGCTTCGATGAGCAGTTCTTC. Protein sequence: CASSQERFDEQFF.

The gene calls are TRBV7-2 and TRBJ2-1; D tentatively reads TRBD1 or TRBD2 (5 bases each). V dropped 5 bases and J dropped 2 bases, with 13 bases sitting between them. Germline CDR1 is SGHTA and CDR2 is FQGNSA. This CDR3 spans 15 amino acids. The CDR3 here is CASSPQWGPYNEQFF. DNA for the CDR3: TGTGCCAGCAGCCCCCAATGGGGACCCTACAATGAGCAGTTCTTC. Full variable domain (missing parts from reference TRBV7-2 and TRBJ2-1): GAGVSQSPSNKVTEKGKDVELRCDPISGHTALYWYRQSLGQGLEFLIYFQGNSAPDKSGLPSDRFSAERTGGSVSTLTIQRTQQEDSAVYLCASSPQWGPYNEQFFGPGTRLTVL.

The chain couples TRBV2 to TRBJ1-4, with a weak D call TRBD1 (6 bases). This CDR3 contains 14 residues. V lost 8 bases and J lost 8, with 18 bases in between. Germline values: CDR1 SNHLY, CDR2 FYNNEI. The CDR3 is CASLEGRGAEKLFF. The CDR3 region has the DNA TGTGCCAGCCTTGAGGGTCGGGGGGCGGAAAAACTGTTTTTT.

The chain recombines TRBV6-6 with TRBJ1-1, with D possibly matching TRBD1 (5 bases). The germline V gene encodes CDR1 MNHNY and CDR2 SVGAGI (reference sequence). The CDR3 has 13 residues. Trimming removed 6 bases at V and 0 bases at J, with 8 bases between. The CDR3 coding sequence is TGTGCCAGCAGGCAGGGTGTGAACACTGAAGCTTTCTTT. Protein sequence: CASRQGVNTEAFF.

The rearrangement uses TRBV5-1 and TRBJ1-1; D is unresolved. The CDR3 is 13 amino acids. V dropped 1 base and J dropped 1 base, with 5 bases sitting between them. Germline V gene sequence: CDR1 SGHRS, CDR2 YFSETQ. CDR3: CASSLWGNTEAFF. The CDR3 DNA reads as TGCGCCAGCAGCTTGTGGGGGAACACTGAAGCTTTCTTT. Full variable domain (rest looked up from reference TRBV5-1 and TRBJ1-1): KAGVTQTPRYLIKTRGQQVTLSCSPISGHRSVSWYQQTPGQGLQFLFEYFSETQRNKGNFPGRFSGRQFSNSRSEMNVSTLELGDSALYLCASSLWGNTEAFFGQGTRLTVV.

The V call is TRBV19, the J call TRBJ1-4, with 8 positions matching TRBD1. Germline CDR1 is LNHDA and CDR2 is SQIVND (reference sequence). This CDR3 region has 15 residues. Losses at the gene ends were 6 bases for V and 4 bases for J; bases not matched to a gene: 7. The CDR3 loop reads CASSRGQGDNEKLFF. As DNA, the CDR3 is TGTGCCAGTAGCCGAGGACAGGGCGATAATGAAAAACTGTTTTTT.

A single count supports this clone. The chain joins TRBV4-2 to TRBJ2-1; 14 positions agree with TRBD2. Losses at the gene ends were 5 bases for V and 8 bases for J; bases not matched to a gene: 5. Germline-derived CDR1 and CDR2 are LGHNA and YNFKEQ. This CDR3 is 15 amino acids long. The CDR3 here is CASSFGTSGSDEQFF. The CDR3 DNA follows: TGTGCCAGCAGCTTCGGGACTAGCGGGAGTGATGAGCAGTTCTTC.

The chain links TRBV7-9 to TRBJ2-7, with D hard to call. CDR3 length equals 15 residues. Germline-derived CDR1 and CDR2 are SEHNR and FQNEAQ (reference sequence). V gave up 2 bases and J gave up 6 bases, with 17 bases separating them. DNA of the CDR3: TGTGCCAGCAGCTTACCTTCCGGAGAAAGTTTCGAGCAGTACTTC. It codes for CASSLPSGESFEQYF.

The J gene is TRBJ2-3, the V gene TRBV29-1, with TRBD1 as a possible D gene (6 bases). Trimming shortened V by 3 bases and J by 2 bases, and 12 bases separated the two germline ends. Germline assignment: CDR1 SQVTM and CDR2 ANQGSEA. The CDR3 spans 14 residues. CDR3 residues: CSVDLGQPTDTQYF. The CDR3 DNA reads TGCAGCGTTGATCTCGGACAGCCCACAGATACGCAGTATTTT.

The V gene is TRBV19, the J gene TRBJ1-3, with 7 bases aligning to TRBD1. This CDR3 is 14 amino acids long. J was trimmed by 0 bases and V by 7 bases; bases with no gene match: 3. Germline loops: CDR1 LNHDA, CDR2 SQIVND (reference sequence). CDR3 amino acids: CASTSGGSGNTIYF. CDR3 DNA: TGTGCCAGTACTTCAGGGGGCTCTGGAAACACCATATATTTT. The full variable domain, rest sourced from reference TRBV19 and TRBJ1-3, is DGGITQSPKYLFRKEGQNVTLSCEQNLNHDAMYWYRQDPGQGLRLIYYSQIVNDFQKGDIAEGYSVSREKKESFPLTVTSAQKNPTAFYLCASTSGGSGNTIYFGEGSWLTVV.

The chain uses TRBV6-5 and TRBJ2-7; no definite D call. V was cut by 10 bases and J by 2 bases, with 6 bases left in between. Germline loops: CDR1 MNHEY, CDR2 SVGAGI. The CDR3 runs to 10 residues. The CDR3 region has the DNA TGTGCCAACCAGACCTACGAGCAGTACTTC. Translated: CANQTYEQYF.

The rearrangement joins TRBV7-8 to TRBJ2-1; 11 bases map to TRBD2. Germline loops: CDR1 SGHVS, CDR2 FQNEAQ. The CDR3 has 17 residues. V gave up 1 base and J gave up 12 bases; unmatched junction bases: 14. The CDR3 bases are TGTGCCAGCAGCTTAGTAGGGGGGGCTAGCGGGAGGTTACGGCAGTTCTTC. Encoded protein: CASSLVGGASGRLRQFF.

The genes are TRBV11-3 and TRBJ1-6; D not certain. V was clipped by 1 base and J by 6 bases, with 4 bases between them. The CDR3 is made up of 13 amino acids. CDR1 SGHNT and CDR2 YENEEA come from the germline V gene. The CDR3 sequence is CASSLGPNSPLHF. CDR3 sequence (DNA): TGTGCCAGCAGCTTAGGGCCTAATTCACCCCTCCACTTT. The full variable domain, rest sourced from reference TRBV11-3 and TRBJ1-6, is EAGVVQSPRYKIIEKKQPVAFWCNPISGHNTLYWYLQNLGQGPELLIRYENEEAVDDSQLPKDRFSAERLKGVDSTLKIQPAELGDSAVYLCASSLGPNSPLHFGNGTRLTVT.

J is TRBJ2-7 and V is TRBV18, with D unclear. Germline V lookup: CDR1 KGHSH, CDR2 LQKENI. The V and J ends lost 1 base and 2 bases respectively, with 12 bases between them. This CDR3 spans 15 amino acids. CDR3 amino acids: CASSPRSQGTYEQYF. CDR3 DNA sequence: TGTGCCAGCTCACCACGTTCTCAAGGAACCTACGAGCAGTACTTC.

The chain links TRBV11-2 to TRBJ1-4, with TRBD1 as a possible D gene (5 bases). V shed 7 bases and J shed 7 bases, with 13 bases lying between them. The germline V gene has CDR1 SGHAT and CDR2 FQNNGV. This CDR3 spans 13 amino acids. The CDR3 is CASTPRGFEKLFF. The CDR3 bases are TGTGCCAGCACCCCACGGGGGTTTGAAAAACTGTTTTTT.

The V and J genes are TRBV4-1 and TRBJ2-3; D perhaps matches TRBD1 (5 bases). This CDR3 region has 17 residues. Trimming pared 0 bases from V and 1 base from J, leaving 14 bases between. Germline CDR1 MGHRA, CDR2 YSYEKL. The CDR3 bases are TGCGCCAGCAGCCAAGATGAAGACAGATTCGGCACAGATACGCAGTATTTT. Translation: CASSQDEDRFGTDTQYF.

With regard to this clone: Distinct nucleotide sequences in the sample also encode this CDR3. The gene calls are TRBV18 and TRBJ1-1; D is unresolved. The CDR3 is 12 residues long. The V gene's germline CDR1 is KGHSH and CDR2 LQKENI. V lost 6 bases to trimming and J lost 1 base, with 6 bases between them. The CDR3 nucleotides are TGTGCCAGCTCTCCGGGGAACACTGAAGCTTTCTTT. Translated, it gives CASSPGNTEAFF. The full variable domain, completed using reference TRBV18 and TRBJ1-1, is NAGVMQNPRHLVRRRGQEARLRCSPMKGHSHVYWYRQLPEEGLKFMVYLQKENIIDESGMPKERFSAEFPKEGPSILRIQQVVRGDSAAYFCASSPGNTEAFFGQGTRLTVV.

The chain employs TRBV18 and TRBJ2-5, with D perhaps TRBD2 (6 bases). This CDR3 is 14 amino acids long. Trimming took off 5 bases at V and 2 bases at J, with 12 bases between the two ends. CDR1 and CDR2 from the germline V gene are KGHSH and LQKENI. The CDR3 loop is CASSAEGLQETQYF. The DNA of the CDR3 is TGTGCCAGCTCAGCGGAGGGACTGCAAGAGACCCAGTACTTC.

The CDR3 here is CASSIPRGRWSDTQYF. The CDR3, as DNA: TGTGCCAGCAGTATACCAAGGGGGAGGTGGTCAGATACGCAGTATTTT. The chain links TRBV28 to TRBJ2-3; either TRBD1 or TRBD2 may supply D (6 bases each). Deletions cut 5 bases from V and 4 bases from J, with 19 bases between. The germline gives CDR1 MDHEN, CDR2 SYDVKM. This CDR3 comprises 16 residues. Complete variable domain (other parts from reference TRBV28 and TRBJ2-3): DVKVTQSSRYLVKRTGEKVFLECVQDMDHENMFWYRQDPGLGLRLIYFSYDVKMKEKGDIPEGYSVSREKKERFSLILESASTNQTSMYLCASSIPRGRWSDTQYFGPGTRLTVL.

The V gene is TRBV7-3, the J gene TRBJ1-2; TRBD1 matches at 8 bases. The trim removed 3 bases at V and 7 bases at J, leaving 7 bases unmatched. This CDR3 contains 14 residues. Per the germline V gene, CDR1 is SGHTA and CDR2 is FQGTGA. The CDR3 loop reads CASSLGWTGSGYTF. The CDR3 coding sequence is TGTGCCAGCAGCTTGGGGTGGACAGGGAGTGGCTACACCTTC.

The chain has TRBV12-3 or TRBV12-4 and TRBJ1-2, with 10 nucleotides matching TRBD1. CDR3 length: 13 amino acids. The junction had 1 base not matched to a gene; V was cut back by 4 bases and J by 5 bases. This chain's CDR3 is CASSSGQGYGYTF. In nucleotides, the CDR3 is TGTGCCAGCAGTTCGGGACAGGGGTATGGCTACACCTTC.